This T cell receptor beta chain was profiled in a study of blood T cell repertoires in COVID-19. Method: immunoSEQ multiplex PCR; TCRdb's copy keeps in-frame clones and lacks some. This repertoire shows 130,000 to 150,000 clones, approximately 81% found once; its top ten account for about 2.8%. Germline CDR1 reads LGHNA; CDR2 reads YSLEER. Trimming shortened V by 2 bases and J by 2 bases, and 10 bases separated the two germline ends. The CDR3 spans 15 residues. The receptor was derived from a human donor with acute or convalescent COVID-19. The donor label of this sample is uncertain. The material sequenced was peripheral blood. The chain carries TRBV4-3 and TRBJ1-5; D is ambiguous. CDR3 coding DNA: TGCGCCAGCAGCCAAACATACCGGGGCAATCAGCCCCAGCATTTT. It encodes CASSQTYRGNQPQHF.